This TCR beta chain is drawn from a study of neurological immune-mediated disorders. 5'RACE employing 10-nucleotide random UMIs yielded the cDNA. A single record per CDR3 protein comes from TCRdb applying MiXCR to the 5' RACE reads. Of around 55,000 distinct CDR3 sequences listed, 4% were seen once; the top ten hold roughly 2%. V shed 2 bases and J shed 0 bases, with 8 bases lying between them. The CDR3 extends over 13 amino acids. Germline V gene data show CDR1 as DFQATT and CDR2 as SNEGSKA (reference sequence). There are many counts of this clonotype. Sorted libraries came from some 1 million CD4+ or CD8+ T cells.

The chain carries TRBV20-1 and TRBJ2-7, with unresolved D. The sequencing input was CD4+ T cells from blood. The receptor was isolated from a woman between 40 and 55 years old with multiple sclerosis. The CDR3 DNA reads TGCAGTGCTAGATCCCTGAGCTCCTACGAGCAGTACTTC. It yields the protein CSARSLSSYEQYF.